Here is one TCR beta chain with its context. The source of the sample is a study of T cell responses to AZD1222 COVID-19 vaccine. On the study more broadly: Analysis merged second doses at about 4 or about 12 weeks.

Sequencing used immunoSEQ multiplex PCR; TCRdb keeps in-frame clones, though not all of them. Of about 120,000 clones listed, more than 75% are singletons. Looked up from germline, CDR1 is LNHNV and CDR2 is YYDKDF (reference sequence). Trimming cost V 0 bases and J 6 bases; bases outside gene matches: 11. CDR3 length equals 17 residues. The TCR was taken from an adult in good health. The V call is TRBV15, the J call TRBJ1-5, with 7 bases fitting TRBD1. This specimen consisted of peripheral blood, obtained on day 0 of AZD1222 vaccination. The CDR3 DNA follows: TGTGCCACCAGCAGAGAAGCAGCGGGGGACAGATTTCAGCCCCAGCATTTT. This codes for CATSREAAGDRFQPQHF.